This T cell receptor beta chain was captured by sequencing in a study of T cell repertoires in cytomegalovirus infection. Comments on this clonotype: The antigen is unknown.

TCRdb re-called the reads with MiXCR, one entry per CDR3 protein. The profile shows about 340,000 distinct CDR3 sequences, about 29% of them singletons. The ends were cut back, 7 bases at V and 4 bases at J, with 18 bases in the middle. CDR1 is SGHTA, CDR2 FQGNSA, per germline. This CDR3 comprises 15 residues. The V call is TRBV7-2, the J call TRBJ2-3; D may be TRBD1 (5 bases). The receptor was isolated from a human donor in good health (CMV status not recorded). Some clones in this sample may be carry-over from other donors' samples. Sequencing was performed on cultured PBMCs, taken from culture after CMV antigen stimulation. The CDR3 nucleotides are TGTGCCAGCATGGGTGGGGCAGGAGTATCAGATACGCAGTATTTT. Translating gives CASMGGAGVSDTQYF.